This T cell receptor beta chain stems from a study of identifying expanded T cells in peripheral blood. Some clones are missing from TCRdb's copy, which holds only in-frame ones; the method was immunoSEQ multiplex PCR. The table shows tens of thousands of clones, with approximately 85% occurring only once. The CDR3 is 12 residues long. Trimming left V 6 bases short and J 7 bases short, with 7 bases between. Germline V gene lookup returns CDR1 SNHLY and CDR2 FYNNEI. In this sample, this clone turned up a few times. This receptor was taken from a person between 18 and 70 years old in good health. The chain combines TRBV2 with TRBJ1-6; the D is unclear. Input material: blood. CDR3 loop: CASSYRNSPLHF. The CDR3 region has the DNA TGTGCCAGCAGCTACAGAAATTCACCCCTCCACTTT.